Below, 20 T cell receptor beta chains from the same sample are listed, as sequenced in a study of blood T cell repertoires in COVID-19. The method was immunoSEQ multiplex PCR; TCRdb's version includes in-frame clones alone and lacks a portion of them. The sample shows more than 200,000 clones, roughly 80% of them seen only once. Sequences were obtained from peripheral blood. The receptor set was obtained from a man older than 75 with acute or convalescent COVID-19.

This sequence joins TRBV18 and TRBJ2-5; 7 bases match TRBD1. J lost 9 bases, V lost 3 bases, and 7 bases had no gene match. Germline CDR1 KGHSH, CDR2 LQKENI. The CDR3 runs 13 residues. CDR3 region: CASSPEGAAAQYF. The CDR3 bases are TGTGCCAGCTCACCCGAGGGGGCCGCGGCCCAGTACTTC.

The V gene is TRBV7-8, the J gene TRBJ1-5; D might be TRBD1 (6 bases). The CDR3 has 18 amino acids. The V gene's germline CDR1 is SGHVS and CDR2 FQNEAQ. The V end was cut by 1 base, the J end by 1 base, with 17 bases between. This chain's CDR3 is CASSLVIGRQGSNQPQHF. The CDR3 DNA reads TGTGCCAGCAGCTTAGTCATAGGGCGGCAGGGGAGCAATCAGCCCCAGCATTTT.

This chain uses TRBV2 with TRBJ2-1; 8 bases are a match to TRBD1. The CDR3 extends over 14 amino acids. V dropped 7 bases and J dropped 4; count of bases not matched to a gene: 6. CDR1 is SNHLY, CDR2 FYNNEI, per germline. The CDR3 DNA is TGTGCCAGCAAAGGACAGGGCCGGTACAATGAGCAGTTCTTC. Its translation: CASKGQGRYNEQFF.

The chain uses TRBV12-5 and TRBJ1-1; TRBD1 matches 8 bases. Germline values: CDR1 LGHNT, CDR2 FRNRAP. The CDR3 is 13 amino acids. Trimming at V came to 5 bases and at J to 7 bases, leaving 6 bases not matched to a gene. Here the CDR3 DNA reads TGTGCTAGTGGTGCAGGGGGCTGGGGTGAAGCTTTCTTT. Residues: CASGAGGWGEAFF.

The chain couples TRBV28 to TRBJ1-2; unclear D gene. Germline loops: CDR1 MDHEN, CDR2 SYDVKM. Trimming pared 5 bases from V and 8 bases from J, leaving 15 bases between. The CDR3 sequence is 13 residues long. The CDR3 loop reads CASSAPRVEGYTF. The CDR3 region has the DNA TGTGCCAGCAGTGCTCCGAGGGTGGAGGGCTACACCTTC.

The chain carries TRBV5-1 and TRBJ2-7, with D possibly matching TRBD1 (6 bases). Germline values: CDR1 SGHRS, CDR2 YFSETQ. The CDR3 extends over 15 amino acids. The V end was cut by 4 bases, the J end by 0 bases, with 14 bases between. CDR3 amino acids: CASSNTGRASYEQYF. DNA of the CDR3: TGCGCCAGCAGCAACACAGGGCGAGCCTCCTACGAGCAGTACTTC.

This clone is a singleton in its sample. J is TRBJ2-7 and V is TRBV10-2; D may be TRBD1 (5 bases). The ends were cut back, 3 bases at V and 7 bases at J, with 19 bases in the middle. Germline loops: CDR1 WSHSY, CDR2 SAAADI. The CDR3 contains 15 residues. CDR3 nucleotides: TGCGCCAGCAGTGATAGGTCCAGGGCCCTACGGGAGCAGTACTTC. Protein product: CASSDRSRALREQYF.

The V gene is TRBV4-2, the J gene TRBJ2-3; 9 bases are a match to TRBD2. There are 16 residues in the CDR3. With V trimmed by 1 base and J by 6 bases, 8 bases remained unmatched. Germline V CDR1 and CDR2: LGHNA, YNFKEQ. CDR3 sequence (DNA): TGTGCCAGCAGCCAAGCCTTAGCGGGGGCCCTTGATACGCAGTATTTT. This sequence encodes CASSQALAGALDTQYF.

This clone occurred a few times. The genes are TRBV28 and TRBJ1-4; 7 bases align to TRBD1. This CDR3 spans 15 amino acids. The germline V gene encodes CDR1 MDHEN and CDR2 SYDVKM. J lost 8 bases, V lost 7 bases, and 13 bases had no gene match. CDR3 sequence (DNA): TGTGCCAGCAAATCACCTCAGGGGGGACGAGAAAAACTGTTTTTT. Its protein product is CASKSPQGGREKLFF. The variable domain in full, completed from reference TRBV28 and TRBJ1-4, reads DVKVTQSSRYLVKRTGEKVFLECVQDMDHENMFWYRQDPGLGLRLIYFSYDVKMKEKGDIPEGYSVSREKKERFSLILESASTNQTSMYLCASKSPQGGREKLFFGSGTQLSVL.

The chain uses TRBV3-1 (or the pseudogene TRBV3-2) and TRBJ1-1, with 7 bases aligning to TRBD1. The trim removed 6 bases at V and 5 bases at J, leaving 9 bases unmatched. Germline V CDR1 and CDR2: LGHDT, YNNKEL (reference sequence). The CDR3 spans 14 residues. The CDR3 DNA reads TGTGCCAGCAGAGCGAGACAGGGAGAAACTGAAGCTTTCTTT. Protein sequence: CASRARQGETEAFF.

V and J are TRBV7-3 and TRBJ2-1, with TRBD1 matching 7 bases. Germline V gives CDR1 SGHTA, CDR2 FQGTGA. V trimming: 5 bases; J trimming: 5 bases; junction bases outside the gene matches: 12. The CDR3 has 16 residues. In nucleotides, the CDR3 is TGTGCCAGCAGCCCGCATGGGACAGCCCAAAACAATGAGCAGTTCTTC. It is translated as CASSPHGTAQNNEQFF.

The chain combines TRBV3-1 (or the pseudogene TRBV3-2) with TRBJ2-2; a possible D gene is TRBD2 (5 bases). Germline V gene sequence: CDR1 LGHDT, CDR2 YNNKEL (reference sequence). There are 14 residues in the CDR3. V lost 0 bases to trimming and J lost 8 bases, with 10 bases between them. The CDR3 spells CASSQELAQGELFF. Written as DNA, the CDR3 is TGTGCCAGCAGCCAAGAGCTAGCCCAGGGGGAGCTGTTTTTT.

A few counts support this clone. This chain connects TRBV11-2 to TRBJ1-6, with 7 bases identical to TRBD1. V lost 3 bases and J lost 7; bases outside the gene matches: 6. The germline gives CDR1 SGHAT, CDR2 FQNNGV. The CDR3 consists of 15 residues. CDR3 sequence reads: CASSFPTGRNSPLHF. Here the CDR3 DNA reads TGTGCCAGCAGCTTCCCGACAGGGCGGAATTCACCCCTCCACTTT.

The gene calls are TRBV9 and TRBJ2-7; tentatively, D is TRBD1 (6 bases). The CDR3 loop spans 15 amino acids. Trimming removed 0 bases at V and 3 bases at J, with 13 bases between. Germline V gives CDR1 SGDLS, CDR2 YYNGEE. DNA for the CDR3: TGTGCCAGCAGCGTAGGGGGGCACAGGAACTACGAGCAGTACTTC. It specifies CASSVGGHRNYEQYF. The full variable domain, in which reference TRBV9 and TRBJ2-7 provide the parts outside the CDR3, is DSGVTQTPKHLITATGQRVTLRCSPRSGDLSVYWYQQSLDQGLQFLIQYYNGEERAKGNILERFSAQQFPDLHSELNLSSLELGDSALYFCASSVGGHRNYEQYFGPGTRLTVT.

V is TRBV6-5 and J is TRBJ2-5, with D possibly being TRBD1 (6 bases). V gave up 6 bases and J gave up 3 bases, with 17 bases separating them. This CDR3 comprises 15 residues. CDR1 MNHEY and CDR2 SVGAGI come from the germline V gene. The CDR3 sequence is CASRGTGQAKETQYF. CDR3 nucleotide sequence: TGTGCCAGCAGGGGAACAGGGCAGGCAAAAGAGACCCAGTACTTC.

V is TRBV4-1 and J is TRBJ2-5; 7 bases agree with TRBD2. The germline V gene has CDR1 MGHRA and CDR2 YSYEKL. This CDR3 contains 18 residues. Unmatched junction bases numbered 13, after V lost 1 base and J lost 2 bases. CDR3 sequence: CASSQAPPTGGIQETQYF. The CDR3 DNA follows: TGCGCCAGCAGCCAAGCACCTCCTACGGGAGGAATTCAAGAGACCCAGTACTTC.

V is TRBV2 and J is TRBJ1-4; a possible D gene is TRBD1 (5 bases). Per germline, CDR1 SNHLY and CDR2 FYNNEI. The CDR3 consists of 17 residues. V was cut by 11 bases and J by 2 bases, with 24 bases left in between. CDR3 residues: CASSRLQRGLTNEKLFF. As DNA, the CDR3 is TGTGCCTCCTCTCGTTTACAGCGGGGCTTGACTAATGAAAAACTGTTTTTT. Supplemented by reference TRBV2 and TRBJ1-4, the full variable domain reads EPEVTQTPSHQVTQMGQEVILRCVPISNHLYFYWYRQILGQKVEFLVSFYNNEISEKSEIFDDQFSVERPDGSNFTLKIRSTKLEDSAMYFCASSRLQRGLTNEKLFFGSGTQLSVL.

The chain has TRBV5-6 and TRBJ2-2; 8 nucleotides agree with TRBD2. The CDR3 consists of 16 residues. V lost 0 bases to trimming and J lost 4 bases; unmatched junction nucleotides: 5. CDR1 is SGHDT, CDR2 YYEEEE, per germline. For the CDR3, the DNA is TGTGCCAGCAGCTTGGTTGATAGCGGGGTCACCGGGGAGCTGTTTTTT. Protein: CASSLVDSGVTGELFF.

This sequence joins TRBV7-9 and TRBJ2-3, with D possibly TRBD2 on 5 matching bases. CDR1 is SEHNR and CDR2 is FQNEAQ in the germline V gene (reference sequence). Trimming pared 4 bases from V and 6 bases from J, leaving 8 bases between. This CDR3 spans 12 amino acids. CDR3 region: CASSSGSDTQYF. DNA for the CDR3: TGTGCCAGCAGCTCGGGATCGGATACGCAGTATTTT. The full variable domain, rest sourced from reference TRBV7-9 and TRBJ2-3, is DTGVSQNPRHKITKRGQNVTFRCDPISEHNRLYWYRQTLGQGPEFLTYFQNEAQLEKSRLLSDRFSAERPKGSFSTLEIQRTEQGDSAMYLCASSSGSDTQYFGPGTRLTVL.

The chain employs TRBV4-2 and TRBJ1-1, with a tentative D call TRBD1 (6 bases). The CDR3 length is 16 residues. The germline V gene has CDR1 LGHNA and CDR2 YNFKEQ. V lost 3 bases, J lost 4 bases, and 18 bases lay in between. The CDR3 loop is CASSQEIAGDFTEAFF. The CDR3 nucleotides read TGTGCCAGCAGCCAGGAGATTGCAGGGGATTTCACTGAAGCTTTCTTT.